The source of this T cell receptor beta chain is a study of blood T cell repertoires in COVID-19. Across the whole study: Researchers got acute and convalescent COVID-19 samples from the United States, Italy and Spain. Sources were T cells, B-cell-depleted T cells, or PBMCs; the material itself was cDNA or gDNA.

The protocol was immunoSEQ multiplex PCR, while the TCRdb copy is restricted to in-frame clones and leaves out a portion. In the table there are approximately 150,000 clones, more than 80% of which are singletons. CDR1 and CDR2 (germline): MRHNA, SNTAGT. The CDR3 sequence is 16 residues long. J lost 6 bases, V lost 4 bases, and 8 bases had no gene match. The source of this sequence is a woman in her sixties or seventies with active COVID-19. The chain links TRBV6-4 to TRBJ2-1, with 11 bases that match TRBD2. Sequencing was performed on peripheral blood. The CDR3 region has the DNA TGTGCCAGCAGTGTCTTTAGCGGGAGGGCCATCAATGAGCAGTTCTTC. Its protein is CASSVFSGRAINEQFF.